Shown below are 16 T cell receptor beta chains from a single sample sequenced in a study of CD8+ T cells in alopecia areata. Treatment defined: oral pan-JAK inhibitor, 5-10 mg twice daily. RNA, once extracted, was reverse transcribed into cDNA for use as the sequencing template. Generated by immunoSEQ multiplex PCR, the TCRdb table keeps only in-frame clones and is missing some. The sample lists fewer than 350,000 clones, over 45% occurring once. Sequences were derived from CD4+ T cells sorted from blood, sampled at week 24, from a patient treated with tofacitinib. Receptors originate from a human donor with alopecia areata.

The chain is built from TRBV10-3 and TRBJ1-5; tentatively, D is TRBD1 (5 bases). The CDR3 loop spans 12 amino acids. The germline CDR1 and CDR2 sequences are ENHRY and SYGVKD. The V end was cut by 8 bases, the J end by 4 bases, with 9 bases between. The CDR3 region is CAIGGTNQPQHF. The CDR3 DNA follows: TGTGCCATCGGGGGAACTAATCAGCCCCAGCATTTT.

This clone appeared a single time. The V gene is TRBV5-4, the J gene TRBJ2-1; 15 nucleotides line up with TRBD2. CDR1 is SGHNT and CDR2 is YYREEE in the germline V gene (reference sequence). This CDR3 has 18 residues. In nucleotides, the CDR3 is TGTGCAGTTTACCCGGGGACTAGCGGGGGGATGTCCTACAATGAGCAGTTCTTC. As protein: CAVYPGTSGGMSYNEQFF.

J is TRBJ2-2 and V is TRBV28; no clear D. Trimming removed 4 bases at V and 9 bases at J, with 9 bases between. Germline-derived CDR1 and CDR2 are MDHEN and SYDVKM. The length of the CDR3 is 12 residues. For the CDR3, the DNA is TGTGCCAGCAGTTCCAGACTCCGGGAGCTGTTTTTT. Its translation is CASSSRLRELFF.

This rearrangement joins TRBV25-1 to TRBJ1-2; 8 bases line up with TRBD1. This CDR3 has 13 residues. With 4 bases clipped from V and 4 bases from J, the junction kept 2 bases outside the gene matches. Germline values: CDR1 MGHDK, CDR2 SYGVNS. This CDR3 is CASSVGQGYGYTF. DNA of the CDR3: TGTGCCAGCAGTGTCGGACAGGGCTATGGCTACACCTTC.

The chain links TRBV9 to TRBJ2-1; 8 nucleotides align to TRBD2. This CDR3 contains 15 residues. V gave up 2 bases and J gave up 6 bases; unmatched junction bases: 7. The germline gives CDR1 SGDLS, CDR2 YYNGEE. The CDR3 DNA sequence: TGTGCCAGCAGCGTCGGACTAGCATCGCTCAATGAGCAGTTCTTC. Translating it yields CASSVGLASLNEQFF.

The chain recombines TRBV30 with TRBJ1-2, with TRBD1 matching over 7 bases. The germline CDR1 and CDR2 sequences are GTSNPN and SVGIG (reference sequence). The CDR3 is 13 amino acids. The J segment lost 2 bases and the V segment lost 4 bases, leaving 4 bases of the junction unmatched. CDR3 sequence (DNA): TGTGCCTGGACGCGGACAGGAAACTATGGCTACACCTTC. Translated, it gives CAWTRTGNYGYTF.

The chain couples TRBV7-2 to TRBJ1-5; D not resolved. The CDR3 contains 15 residues. Germline lookup yields CDR1 SGHTA and CDR2 FQGNSA. V was clipped by 0 bases and J by 2 bases, with 8 bases between them. CDR3 in amino acids: CASSLAGIGNQPQHF. CDR3 DNA: TGTGCCAGCAGCTTAGCGGGTATCGGCAATCAGCCCCAGCATTTT. Full variable domain (outside the CDR3, taken from reference TRBV7-2 and TRBJ1-5): GAGVSQSPSNKVTEKGKDVELRCDPISGHTALYWYRQSLGQGLEFLIYFQGNSAPDKSGLPSDRFSAERTGGSVSTLTIQRTQQEDSAVYLCASSLAGIGNQPQHFGDGTRLSIL.

This sequence joins TRBV6-1 and TRBJ2-1; D not certain. There are 15 residues in the CDR3. Germline lookup yields CDR1 MNHNS and CDR2 SASEGT. With 8 bases removed from V and 2 bases from J, the gap between germline ends came to 16 bases. The CDR3 nucleotides are TGTGCCAGCTCCTATGCTCGTGGCGCCTACAATGAGCAGTTCTTC. Translated, it gives CASSYARGAYNEQFF.

The chain links TRBV4-1 to TRBJ2-2; D unclear. V was pared by 4 bases and J by 4 bases, with 10 bases between. The CDR3 consists of 14 residues. CDR1 and CDR2 from the germline V gene are MGHRA and YSYEKL. The DNA for the CDR3 is TGCGCCAGCAGCCTACCATTGGGCACCGGGGAGCTGTTTTTT. Protein sequence: CASSLPLGTGELFF.

This rearrangement joins TRBV20-1 to TRBJ1-2; D is ambiguous. Germline CDR1 is DFQATT and CDR2 is SNEGSKA (reference sequence). The CDR3 sequence is 11 residues long. Trimming cost V 8 bases and J 6 bases, with 13 bases left between them. In DNA form, the CDR3 reads TGCAGTCCTAAGCCAAGGGATGGCTACACCTTC. Its translation is CSPKPRDGYTF.

J is TRBJ2-3 and V is TRBV30, with 11 bases that match TRBD2. The CDR3 loop spans 14 amino acids. Germline trimming cut 2 bases from V and 6 bases from J; bases unmatched to any gene: 4. CDR1 and CDR2 (germline): GTSNPN, SVGIG (reference sequence). The CDR3 region is CAWSLLAGEDTQYF. The CDR3 nucleotides read TGTGCCTGGAGTTTACTAGCGGGGGAGGATACGCAGTATTTT.

This clone was seen a few times. The rearrangement joins TRBV7-9 to TRBJ2-7; a possible D gene is TRBD1 (6 bases). The germline CDR1 and CDR2 sequences are SEHNR and FQNEAQ (reference sequence). This CDR3 comprises 14 residues. V lost 1 base and J lost 10, with 17 bases in between. CDR3 DNA sequence: TGTGCCAGCAGCTTAGGTCGCGCCTTGGACAGTCAGTACTTC. Translation: CASSLGRALDSQYF.

The rearrangement links TRBV9 to TRBJ2-5; the D is unclear. CDR1 and CDR2 (germline): SGDLS, YYNGEE. Trimming removed 4 bases at V and 1 base at J, with 8 bases between. CDR3 length: 13 residues. CDR3 in DNA: TGTGCCAGCAGCCCTCACCTCCAAGAGACCCAGTACTTC. Its translation: CASSPHLQETQYF.

This clone was counted a few times. J is TRBJ1-2 and V is TRBV4-1, with TRBD1 matching 12 bases. Germline lookup yields CDR1 MGHRA and CDR2 YSYEKL. The CDR3 covers 15 residues. The V segment lost 3 bases and the J segment 5 bases; nucleotides outside the gene matches: 4. CDR3 in DNA: TGCGCCAGCAGCCATCCGGGACAGGGGGCGTATGGCTACACCTTC. Protein sequence: CASSHPGQGAYGYTF.

V is TRBV2 and J is TRBJ1-3; D ambiguous. The CDR3 is 14 residues long. V was pared by 2 bases and J by 4 bases, with 9 bases between. Germline CDR1 and CDR2: SNHLY and FYNNEI. CDR3 sequence (DNA): TGTGCCAGCAGTGAACAAGGGCCGGGAAACACCATATATTTT. Translated, it gives CASSEQGPGNTIYF.

This chain joins TRBV25-1 and TRBJ1-1, with no clear D. There are 11 residues in the CDR3. Trimming shortened V by 6 bases and J by 8 bases, and 10 bases separated the two germline ends. The germline V gene encodes CDR1 MGHDK and CDR2 SYGVNS. The CDR3: CASRTTTEAFF. DNA for the CDR3: TGTGCCAGCAGGACAACGACGGAAGCTTTCTTT.